This T cell receptor (beta chain) was found in a study of shared clonotypes between healthy human individuals. Study-wide points: The low donor count limited represented genetic and exposure-history diversity.

Generated by immunoSEQ multiplex PCR, the TCRdb table keeps only in-frame clones and is missing some. Seen here are approximately 510,000 clones, 79% observed once, and the top ten hold roughly 13%. On this clone: Its antigen is as yet unknown.

This CDR3 has 17 amino acids. Germline values: CDR1 SGDLS, CDR2 YYNGEE. Unmatched junction bases numbered 8, after V lost 0 bases and J lost 3 bases. The origin of this receptor is a woman in her thirties or forties in good health. Some clones in this sample may be carry-over from other donors' samples. The specimen was PBMCs. The chain couples TRBV9 to TRBJ2-1, with TRBD2 matching over 8 bases. The CDR3 nucleotides are TGTGCCAGCAGCGTAGACATCACTAGCGGCCTCTACAATGAGCAGTTCTTC. Translating gives CASSVDITSGLYNEQFF.